This T cell receptor beta chain emerged from a study of regulatory T cells in long-lasting Graves disease (dated by TCRdb to the early 2020s). For the study in its entirety: Persistent Graves' disease was defined as antithyroid drug treatment for over 5 years with persistently positive TSH receptor autoantibodies. Persistent Graves' disease patients were compared with newly diagnosed Graves' disease patients by peripheral blood TCR sequencing and RNA sequencing. The study took place in China and was registered as a clinical trial. A total of roughly 35 samples underwent TCR sequencing: about 13 from persistent and about 20 from newly diagnosed Graves' disease patients. Persistent Graves' disease patients in the clinical cohort had taken antithyroid drugs for roughly ten years on average.

As for this clonotype: The specificity of this receptor is unknown. This may be a read error, as it is one base from a much larger clone. Since the CDR3 does not end with the conserved phenylalanine or tryptophan, this likely comes from a read error.

Overall results and qualifications from the work: Because the primary lesion, thyroid tissue, could not be accessed, the study looked at peripheral blood alone. Only the TCR beta chain was sequenced and analyzed. As a limitation, the authors acknowledged that the small sample size may reduce accuracy. Persistent patients shared more public clonotypes among themselves (around 2,500) than newly diagnosed patients did (over 900). TRBV28, TRBJ1-2 and TRBJ2-5 were preferentially used in persistent disease, while TRBV20-1 and TRBJ2-1 were favored in newly diagnosed disease. Persistent Graves' disease patients showed lower TCR Shannon entropy and fewer highly expanded clones than newly diagnosed patients, suggesting clonal expansion.

The library relied on multiplex PCR. TCRdb names Illumina HiSeq 4000 as the instrument used. iRepertoire HTBI primers and Arm-PCR amplification of CDR3 regions were used to construct TCR beta libraries. Before sequencing, the PCR products went through gel purification. For the original study's pipeline: Across samples, about 64 TRBV and roughly 13 TRBJ segments were identified and used for gene usage analysis of CDR3 amino acid clonotypes. COPE and FqMerger were used to merge filtered high-quality paired reads into contigs. BLAST was used to align contigs to IMGT TRBV, TRBD and TRBJ reference genes, with CDR3 defined following IMGT. Highly expanded clones were defined as clonotypes with a frequency above 0.1%. Repertoire diversity was measured by Shannon entropy, and V-J evenness by the Gini coefficient. Public clonotypes were defined as clonotypes shared by more than one individual. TCRdb applied fastp at Q25 and MiXCR to the public reads, then kept only in-frame beta chains. Each CDR3 protein appears once, grouped with its most common genes and DNA. The V and J calls come from TCRdb's annotation, not from the publication. The sample table shows 600,000 to 850,000 distinct CDR3 sequences, and 30% are seen once. Together, the top ten hold 35% to 55% of the sample.

The V and J ends are trimmed by 3 bases and 6 bases, leaving 9 bases between them. CDR1 and CDR2, looked up from the germline V gene, are SNHLY and FYNNEI. Termini included, the CDR3 measures 12 amino acids. The DNA shown is the 36-base CDR3, in frame from base 1. The meaning of the sample's time point label: persistent/refractory GD, antithyroid drugs over 5 years with positive TRAb. RNA was extracted from PBMCs in TRIzol for both TCR sequencing and RNA sequencing. The diagnosis of Graves' disease was made according to American Thyroid Association guidelines. Patients for the study were recruited at an endocrinology department in Xi'an, China. From each patient, 7.5 to 9.5 milliliters of peripheral blood was collected into an EDTA anticoagulant tube. Ficoll Paque Plus density gradient separation was used to isolate PBMCs, and no further T cell sorting was performed. RNA quality was checked with an Agilent 2100 Bioanalyzer and agarose gel, and concentration with a NanoDrop 2000.

The sample was peripheral blood mononuclear cells (PBMCs), taken when the disease was refractory, from a patient treated with antithyroid drugs. The chain is made from TRBV2 and TRBJ2-7; there is no confident call for the D gene. This TCR came from a female donor with Graves disease. This receptor carries the CDR3 CASSEGPSEQYL. The nucleotide sequence is TGTGCCAGCAGTGAGGGTCCATCCGAGCAGTACCTC.